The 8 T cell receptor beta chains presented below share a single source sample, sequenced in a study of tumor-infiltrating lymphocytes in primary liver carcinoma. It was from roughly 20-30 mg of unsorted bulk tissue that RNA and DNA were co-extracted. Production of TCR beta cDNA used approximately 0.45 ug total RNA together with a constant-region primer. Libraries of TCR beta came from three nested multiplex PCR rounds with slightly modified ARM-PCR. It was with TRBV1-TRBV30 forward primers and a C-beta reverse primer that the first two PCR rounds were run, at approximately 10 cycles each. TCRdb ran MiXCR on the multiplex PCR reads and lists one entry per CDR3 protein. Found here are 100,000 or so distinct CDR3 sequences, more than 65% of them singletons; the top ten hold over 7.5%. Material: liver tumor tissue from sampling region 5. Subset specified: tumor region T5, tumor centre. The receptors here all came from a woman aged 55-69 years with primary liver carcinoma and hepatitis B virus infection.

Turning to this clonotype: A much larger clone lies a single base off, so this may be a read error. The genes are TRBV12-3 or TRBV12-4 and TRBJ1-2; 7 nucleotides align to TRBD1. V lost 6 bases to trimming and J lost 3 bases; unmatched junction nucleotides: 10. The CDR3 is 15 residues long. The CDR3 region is CASSPGQSSYYGYTF. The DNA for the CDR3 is TGTGCCAGCAGCCCGGGACAGTCTTCTTACTATGGCTACACCTTC.

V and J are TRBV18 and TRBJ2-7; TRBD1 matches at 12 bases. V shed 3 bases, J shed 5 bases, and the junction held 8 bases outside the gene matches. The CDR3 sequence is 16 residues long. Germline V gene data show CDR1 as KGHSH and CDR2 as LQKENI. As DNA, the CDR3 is TGTGCCAGCTCACCTCGTTCGGGGACAGGGGGCAACGAGCAGTACTTC. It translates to CASSPRSGTGGNEQYF. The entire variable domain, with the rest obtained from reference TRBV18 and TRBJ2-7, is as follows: NAGVMQNPRHLVRRRGQEARLRCSPMKGHSHVYWYRQLPEEGLKFMVYLQKENIIDESGMPKERFSAEFPKEGPSILRIQQVVRGDSAAYFCASSPRSGTGGNEQYFGPGTRLTVT.

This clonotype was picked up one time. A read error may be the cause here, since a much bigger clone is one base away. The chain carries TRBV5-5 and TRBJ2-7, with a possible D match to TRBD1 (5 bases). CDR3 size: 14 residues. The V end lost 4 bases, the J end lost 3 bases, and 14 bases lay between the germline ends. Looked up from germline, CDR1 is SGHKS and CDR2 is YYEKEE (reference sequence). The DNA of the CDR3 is TGTGCCAGCAGCCGCCACAGGCAGTGCTACGAGCAGTACTTC. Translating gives CASSRHRQCYEQYF.

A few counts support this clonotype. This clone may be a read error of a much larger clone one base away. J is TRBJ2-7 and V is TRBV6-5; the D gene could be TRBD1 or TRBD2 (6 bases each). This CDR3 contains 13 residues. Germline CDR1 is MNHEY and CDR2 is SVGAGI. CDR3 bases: TGTGTCAGCGCTAGGGGGGCGCCCTACGAGCAGTACTTC. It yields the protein CVSARGAPYEQYF.

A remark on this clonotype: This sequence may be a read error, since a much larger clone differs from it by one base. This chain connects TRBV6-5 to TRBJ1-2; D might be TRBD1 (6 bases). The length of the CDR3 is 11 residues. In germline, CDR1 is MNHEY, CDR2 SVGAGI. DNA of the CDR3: TGTACCAGCTCCAACAGGGATGGCTACACCTTC. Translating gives CTSSNRDGYTF.

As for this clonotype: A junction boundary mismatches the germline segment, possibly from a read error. CDR3 bases: TGTGCCGGCAGTCCCTCGGTCAGACTGAACATTGAAACTTTCTTT. Translating it yields CAGSPSVRLNIETFF. The chain couples TRBV12-3 or TRBV12-4 to TRBJ1-1; D not resolved. The CDR3 sequence is 15 residues long.

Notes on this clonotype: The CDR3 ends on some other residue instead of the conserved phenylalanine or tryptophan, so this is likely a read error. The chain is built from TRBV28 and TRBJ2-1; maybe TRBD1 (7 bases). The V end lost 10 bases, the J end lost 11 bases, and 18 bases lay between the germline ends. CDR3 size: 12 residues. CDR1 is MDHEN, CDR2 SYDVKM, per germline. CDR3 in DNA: TGTGCCACCGCAGGGGGGAGTCGGAAGCAGTTCTTA. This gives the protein CATAGGSRKQFL.

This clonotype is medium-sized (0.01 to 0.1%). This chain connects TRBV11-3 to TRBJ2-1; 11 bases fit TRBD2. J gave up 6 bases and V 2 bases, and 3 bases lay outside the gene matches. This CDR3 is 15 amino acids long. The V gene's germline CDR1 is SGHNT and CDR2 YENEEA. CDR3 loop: CASSLLAGGINEQFF. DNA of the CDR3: TGTGCCAGCAGCTTACTAGCGGGAGGTATCAATGAGCAGTTCTTC.